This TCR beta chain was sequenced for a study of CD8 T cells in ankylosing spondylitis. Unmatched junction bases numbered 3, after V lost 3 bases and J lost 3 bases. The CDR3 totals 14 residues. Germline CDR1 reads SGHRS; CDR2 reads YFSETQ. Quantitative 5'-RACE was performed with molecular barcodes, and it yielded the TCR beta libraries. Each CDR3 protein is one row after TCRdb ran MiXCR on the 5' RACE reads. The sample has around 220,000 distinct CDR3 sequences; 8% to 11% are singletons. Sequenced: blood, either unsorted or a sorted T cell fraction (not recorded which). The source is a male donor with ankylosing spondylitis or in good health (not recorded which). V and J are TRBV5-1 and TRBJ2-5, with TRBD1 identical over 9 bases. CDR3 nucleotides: TGCGCCAGCAGCTACGGGACAGGGAAAGAGACCCAGTACTTC. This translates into CASSYGTGKETQYF. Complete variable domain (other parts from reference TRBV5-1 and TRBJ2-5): KAGVTQTPRYLIKTRGQQVTLSCSPISGHRSVSWYQQTPGQGLQFLFEYFSETQRNKGNFPGRFSGRQFSNSRSEMNVSTLELGDSALYLCASSYGTGKETQYFGPGTRLLVL.